This T cell receptor beta chain was found in a study of cytomegalovirus exposure and HLA in healthy donors. On the study more broadly: The roughly 110 validation repertoires matched the 666 first-cohort repertoires in platform, a later analysis reported.

Clones were read by immunoSEQ multiplex PCR, and TCRdb kept only the in-frame ones, dropping some. The sample lists roughly 70,000 clones, nearly 96% occurring once. Study-level points and caveats: The classifier reportedly diagnosed cytomegalovirus status with high sensitivity and specificity.

This clone was observed once. Its antigen is unidentified. Sequenced sample: PBMCs. This receptor was obtained from a woman aged 18-29 years in good health and CMV-seropositive.

CDR3 sequence: CAWSFHRGNEQFF. The CDR3 DNA sequence: TGTGCCTGGAGTTTTCATAGGGGGAATGAGCAGTTCTTC. The rearrangement joins TRBV30 to TRBJ2-1; D possibly corresponds to TRBD1 (6 bases). This CDR3 has 13 amino acids. V dropped 2 bases and J dropped 7 bases, with 12 bases sitting between them. Germline loops: CDR1 GTSNPN, CDR2 SVGIG (reference sequence).